These 17 T cell receptor beta chains were sequenced from one sample in a study of T cell responses to AZD1222 COVID-19 vaccine. Measured with immunoSEQ multiplex PCR; TCRdb has only the in-frame clones, and not every one. The data show some 110,000 clones, approximately 93% seen once. The specimen was peripheral blood, collected on day 0 of AZD1222 vaccination. These receptors were collected from an adult in good health.

The V gene is TRBV6-5, the J gene TRBJ1-6; 10 bases match TRBD1. The CDR3 is 13 residues long. The trim removed 7 bases at V and 8 bases at J, leaving 2 bases unmatched. The V gene's germline CDR1 is MNHEY and CDR2 SVGAGI. CDR3 region: CASIGTGDSPLHF. CDR3 DNA sequence: TGTGCCAGCATTGGGACAGGGGATTCACCCCTCCACTTT.

This rearrangement joins TRBV18 to TRBJ1-1; 12 bases are a match to TRBD1. Germline-derived CDR1 and CDR2 are KGHSH and LQKENI. This CDR3 contains 19 residues. Germline trimming cut 6 bases from V and 3 bases from J; bases unmatched to any gene: 17. CDR3 in DNA: TGTGCCAGCTCTCAGCGCGGGGGGACAGGGGGCTTGAAGGACACTGAAGCTTTCTTT. It specifies CASSQRGGTGGLKDTEAFF.

The chain combines TRBV5-6 with TRBJ1-4; 7 bases are a match to TRBD1. The CDR3 covers 12 residues. V trimming: 3 bases; J trimming: 14 bases; junction bases outside the gene matches: 7. The germline gives CDR1 SGHDT, CDR2 YYEEEE. CDR3 DNA sequence: TGTGCCAGCAGCTGGCAGGGGGAAACTCTGTTTTTT. Translation: CASSWQGETLFF.

This chain joins TRBV10-3 and TRBJ2-7, with 7 bases that match TRBD2. After removal of 0 bases from V and 5 bases from J, the junction contained 13 bases not matched to a gene. The length of the CDR3 is 17 residues. CDR1 and CDR2 from the germline V gene are ENHRY and SYGVKD. Here the CDR3 reads CAISESGGSPSLHEQYF. In DNA form, the CDR3 reads TGTGCCATCAGTGAGTCCGGCGGGAGCCCTTCTCTTCACGAGCAGTACTTC.

The chain employs TRBV28 and TRBJ1-4, with D tentatively TRBD1 (5 bases). Deletions cut 4 bases from V and 7 bases from J, with 13 bases between. Germline values: CDR1 MDHEN, CDR2 SYDVKM. The CDR3 spans 14 residues. CDR3 in amino acids: CASSSPGGSEKLFF. DNA of the CDR3: TGTGCCAGCAGTTCCCCCGGGGGGAGTGAAAAACTGTTTTTT. The full variable domain, with the rest looked up from reference TRBV28 and TRBJ1-4, is DVKVTQSSRYLVKRTGEKVFLECVQDMDHENMFWYRQDPGLGLRLIYFSYDVKMKEKGDIPEGYSVSREKKERFSLILESASTNQTSMYLCASSSPGGSEKLFFGSGTQLSVL.

V gene TRBV4-1 combines with J gene TRBJ1-1, with D possibly matching TRBD1 (6 bases). Trimming took off 6 bases at V and 1 base at J, with 15 bases between the two ends. The CDR3 loop spans 15 amino acids. The germline gives CDR1 MGHRA, CDR2 YSYEKL. DNA of the CDR3: TGCGCCAGCAGGGACAGCCGGGGGGGGAACACTGAAGCTTTCTTT. It yields the protein CASRDSRGGNTEAFF.

CDR3 DNA: TGTGCCAGCAGCCCCGATTCGGCACAAGAGACCCAGTACTTC. Protein sequence: CASSPDSAQETQYF. The chain uses TRBV7-9 and TRBJ2-5; D ambiguous. Germline V gene data show CDR1 as SEHNR and CDR2 as FQNEAQ (reference sequence). Trimming took off 5 bases at V and 2 bases at J, with 12 bases between the two ends. CDR3 length: 14 amino acids. Together with reference TRBV7-9 and TRBJ2-5, the CDR3 gives the full variable domain: DTGVSQNPRHKITKRGQNVTFRCDPISEHNRLYWYRQTLGQGPEFLTYFQNEAQLEKSRLLSDRFSAERPKGSFSTLEIQRTEQGDSAMYLCASSPDSAQETQYFGPGTRLLVL.

V gene TRBV27 combines with J gene TRBJ2-7; TRBD1 agrees at 10 bases. The CDR3 consists of 18 residues. The V gene end was trimmed by 3 bases and the J gene end by 2 bases; junction bases not matched to a gene: 13. CDR1 is MNHEY and CDR2 is SMNVEV in the germline V gene (reference sequence). In DNA form, the CDR3 reads TGTGCCAGCAGTTTCCACGGGACAGGGGTCTTTCTCACCTACGAGCAGTACTTC. Amino acids: CASSFHGTGVFLTYEQYF.

The chain combines TRBV7-8 with TRBJ1-1, with D unresolved. Trimming took 5 bases from V and 5 from J, leaving 15 bases between them. This CDR3 spans 14 amino acids. Germline CDR1 is SGHVS and CDR2 is FQNEAQ. For the CDR3, the DNA is TGTGCCAGCAGCCTGATTCGAGGCGGAACTGAAGCTTTCTTT. Translating it yields CASSLIRGGTEAFF.

J is TRBJ2-1 and V is TRBV5-1, with TRBD1 matching over 8 bases. V dropped 4 bases and J dropped 0; count of bases not matched to a gene: 6. Germline CDR1 and CDR2: SGHRS and YFSETQ. The CDR3 runs to 16 residues. The CDR3 DNA reads as TGCGCCAGCAGCAAGACAGGGGACCTCTCCTACAATGAGCAGTTCTTC. Translation gives CASSKTGDLSYNEQFF. The whole variable domain, filled in from reference TRBV5-1 and TRBJ2-1, reads KAGVTQTPRYLIKTRGQQVTLSCSPISGHRSVSWYQQTPGQGLQFLFEYFSETQRNKGNFPGRFSGRQFSNSRSEMNVSTLELGDSALYLCASSKTGDLSYNEQFFGPGTRLTVL.

This clone was observed a few times. This chain joins TRBV5-8 and TRBJ2-1, with D possibly matching TRBD1 (5 bases). This CDR3 is built from 16 residues. Per germline, CDR1 SGHTS and CDR2 YDEGEE. V lost 4 bases and J lost 3, with 17 bases in between. CDR3 in amino acids: CASSPSGTGVYNEQFF. The DNA for the CDR3 is TGTGCCAGCAGCCCTAGTGGTACAGGCGTCTACAATGAGCAGTTCTTC.

This chain connects TRBV12-3 or TRBV12-4 to TRBJ1-1, with D hard to call. The ends were cut back, 5 bases at V and 0 bases at J, with 7 bases in the middle. This CDR3 contains 13 residues. Here the CDR3 reads CASSPDLNTEAFF. The CDR3 nucleotides are TGTGCCAGCAGTCCCGACCTGAACACTGAAGCTTTCTTT.

The V call is TRBV5-1, the J call TRBJ1-1; 7 positions agree with TRBD1. The junction had 9 bases not matched to a gene; V was cut back by 2 bases and J by 11 bases. This CDR3 comprises 13 residues. Germline V gives CDR1 SGHRS, CDR2 YFSETQ. CDR3 coding DNA: TGCGCCAGCAGCTTAGGGGGGGACAGCAGGGCTTTCTTT. It codes for CASSLGGDSRAFF.

This clone has only a few counts. This chain links TRBV6-6 with TRBJ2-7, with D possibly being TRBD2 (5 bases). The CDR3 runs 11 residues. Germline V gene sequence: CDR1 MNHNY, CDR2 SVGAGI (reference sequence). Trimming stripped 2 bases from V and 13 bases from J, with 12 bases between. The CDR3 nucleotides are TGTGCCAGCAGTTACACGGGATCAGATTACTTC. Translation gives CASSYTGSDYF.

The V gene is TRBV6-5, the J gene TRBJ1-3; 7 bases agree with TRBD1. The CDR3 is 15 amino acids. After removal of 5 bases from V and 2 bases from J, the junction contained 6 bases not matched to a gene. Germline CDR1 is MNHEY and CDR2 is SVGAGI. CDR3: CASSRAGGTGNTIYF. The CDR3 region has the DNA TGTGCCAGCAGTAGGGCAGGGGGAACTGGAAACACCATATATTTT.

The chain joins TRBV30 to TRBJ2-6; no reliable D call. Looked up from germline, CDR1 is GTSNPN and CDR2 is SVGIG (reference sequence). This CDR3 has 17 residues. V was clipped by 3 bases and J by 0 bases, with 15 bases between them. DNA of the CDR3: TGTGCCTGGAGATCCAGTCGGCCCGGCTCTGGGGCCAACGTCCTGACTTTC. It translates to CAWRSSRPGSGANVLTF. Together with reference TRBV30 and TRBJ2-6, the CDR3 gives the full variable domain: SQTIHQWPATLVQPVGSPLSLECTVEGTSNPNLYWYRQAAGRGLQLLFYSVGIGQISSEVPQNLSASRPQDRQFILSSKKLLLSDSGFYLCAWRSSRPGSGANVLTFGAGSRLTVL.

This chain joins TRBV3-1 (or the pseudogene TRBV3-2) and TRBJ1-1; TRBD1 matches 7 bases. Unmatched junction bases numbered 15, after V lost 2 bases and J lost 3 bases. CDR1 is LGHDT and CDR2 is YNNKEL in the germline V gene (reference sequence). The CDR3 is 18 residues long. CDR3: CASSQNWDSLKADTEAFF. For the CDR3, the DNA is TGTGCCAGCAGCCAAAACTGGGACAGCTTGAAGGCGGACACTGAAGCTTTCTTT.